A single sample is the source of the 5 T cell receptor beta chains below, sequenced in a study of blood T cell repertoires in COVID-19. The protocol was immunoSEQ multiplex PCR, while the TCRdb copy is restricted to in-frame clones and leaves out a portion. The data hold 200,000 to 250,000 clones, with roughly 85% observed a single time. The source material was PBMCs or T cells enriched from blood (not recorded which). The receptors shown here come from a woman aged 45-59 years with acute COVID-19.

The chain carries TRBV7-2 and TRBJ1-5, with TRBD1 as a possible D gene (5 bases). V was cut by 5 bases and J by 2 bases, with 10 bases left in between. In germline, CDR1 is SGHTA, CDR2 FQGNSA. This CDR3 has 14 residues. This CDR3 reads CASSAGHRNQPQHF. In nucleotides, the CDR3 is TGTGCCAGCAGCGCCGGACACCGCAATCAGCCCCAGCATTTT.

This chain uses TRBV6-5 with TRBJ1-5; 10 nucleotides agree with TRBD1. Germline V gene data show CDR1 as MNHEY and CDR2 as SVGAGI. CDR3 length: 15 amino acids. V lost 7 bases to trimming and J lost 7 bases; unmatched junction nucleotides: 10. CDR3 DNA: TGTGCCAGCAAACCGGGACAGGGGCAACGACAGCCCCAGCATTTT. Translating it yields CASKPGQGQRQPQHF.

The chain has TRBV7-6 and TRBJ1-1; D is uncertain. The CDR3 sequence is 14 residues long. V was cut by 3 bases and J by 6 bases, with 14 bases left in between. Germline V lookup: CDR1 SGHVS, CDR2 FNYEAQ. The DNA for the CDR3 is TGTGCCAGCAGCTTTAGAGGGAGCACCTCTGAAGCTTTCTTT. Translated: CASSFRGSTSEAFF.

This rearrangement joins TRBV12-3 or TRBV12-4 to TRBJ2-7, with no clear D. The CDR3 covers 13 residues. Trimming took off 3 bases at V and 0 bases at J, with 6 bases between the two ends. CDR3 loop: CASSFSPSYEQYF. The CDR3 DNA is TGTGCCAGCAGTTTTAGCCCCTCCTACGAGCAGTACTTC.

Regarding this clone: At one boundary the junction diverges from the germline segment, which might be a read error. The rearrangement joins TRBV20-1 to TRBJ1-2; 7 bases line up with TRBD1. From germline, CDR1 is DFQATT and CDR2 SNEGSKA (reference sequence). The CDR3 contains 8 residues. This chain's CDR3 is CSAGDSHF. In DNA form, the CDR3 reads TGCAGCGCCGGGGACAGCCACTTC.